Reported below is one TCR beta chain. Its matching antigen is unknown. Trimming removed 3 bases from V and 6 bases from J, with 9 bases in between. CDR1 is LGHDT and CDR2 is YNNKEL in the germline V gene (reference sequence). This CDR3 region has 13 residues. This sample is part of a study of T cells after yellow fever vaccination. As for the study in general: SMART-Seq v4 Ultra Low Input prepared libraries from low-cell fractions.

In making TCR cDNA, 5'RACE template switching added a universal primer site and UMIs to it. TCRdb re-called the 5' RACE reads through MiXCR, storing one row per CDR3 protein. The sample yields under 300,000 distinct CDR3 sequences, 10% to 15% seen once. Overall study results and limits: Weaker overall, the secondary response nonetheless peaked faster (day 5 versus 15).

This rearrangement joins TRBV3-1 to TRBJ2-1; D may be TRBD2 (6 bases). The sample in question was CD4+ T cells sorted from PBMCs, obtained 45 days after the yellow fever booster vaccination. This clonotype was obtained from a man aged 30 to 45 who received the YFV17D yellow fever vaccine. The DNA for the CDR3 is TGTGCCAGCAGCCAGGGGAGGAGCAATGAGCAGTTCTTC. This translates into CASSQGRSNEQFF.